This is a list of T cell receptor beta chains from one sample in a study of stereotactic body radiotherapy in pancreatic ductal adenocarcinoma. TCRdb processed the bulk RNA-seq reads anew with MiXCR; each CDR3 protein has one entry. The sample has a couple of distinct CDR3 sequences. The starting material was tumor tissue, obtained after stereotactic body radiotherapy or without it (not recorded which). The source is a human donor with pancreatic ductal adenocarcinoma. Both conserved end residues are part of each CDR3. The D gene is left open where the match is weak.

j_call v_call d_call cdr3_aa cdr3_nt
TRBJ1-1 TRBV19 TRBD1 CASSDDWDSKAFF TGTGCCAGTAGCGATGACTGGGACAGTAAAGCTTTCTTT